This T cell receptor beta chain comes out of a study of shared clonotypes between healthy human individuals. The assay was immunoSEQ multiplex PCR, and TCRdb's table has in-frame clones only and misses some. The data hold hundreds of thousands of clones, with almost 97% observed a single time. Sequencing was done on a sample of naive CD4+ T cells sorted from blood. The subset is: CD45RA+ positively selected. The sequence derives from a woman under 40 in good health.

The CDR3 sequence is CASSVVDAPYEQYF. The DNA of the CDR3 is TGTGCCAGCAGCGTAGTGGACGCCCCCTACGAGCAGTACTTC. The V call is TRBV9, the J call TRBJ2-7; no firm D call. This CDR3 comprises 14 residues. Trimming shortened V by 0 bases and J by 2 bases, and 9 bases separated the two germline ends. In germline, CDR1 is SGDLS, CDR2 YYNGEE.